This T cell receptor (beta chain) originates from a study of blood T cell repertoires in COVID-19. On the study more broadly: Samples taken during acute and convalescent COVID-19 were collected in the United States, Italy and Spain.

This CDR3 is 13 amino acids long. The V end was cut by 3 bases, the J end by 5 bases, with 8 bases between. CDR1 and CDR2 from the germline V gene are KGHSH and LQKENI. Profiling relied on immunoSEQ multiplex PCR, and the TCRdb table lists in-frame clones only, not all of them. The sample contains some 110,000 clones, roughly 84% of which appear only once. The sample was peripheral blood. This receptor was taken from a woman aged 70-85 years with acute or convalescent COVID-19. The V call is TRBV18, the J call TRBJ1-5; D is unresolved. CDR3 sequence reads: CASSPESDQPQHF. CDR3 in DNA: TGTGCCAGCTCACCCGAGTCCGATCAGCCCCAGCATTTT.